This T cell receptor (beta chain) derives from a study of cytomegalovirus exposure and HLA in healthy donors. Study-wide results and caveats: Through in vitro validation, a few CMV-associated chains were shown to be specific for CMV antigens. Some V segments, including TRBV6-2 and TRBV6-3, were excluded as indistinguishable. Later analysis associated a missense DCLRE1C variant with TCR beta V- and J-gene trimming. The majority of CMV-associated TCR beta chains were reported as apparently HLA-restricted in a later analysis.

Germline values: CDR1 WSHSY, CDR2 SAAADI. This CDR3 spans 14 amino acids. With 6 bases removed from V and 0 bases from J, the gap between germline ends came to 8 bases. For this clone: The antigen is undetermined.

Primers for the PCR totalled 60 Vbeta and 13 Jbeta. Sequencing used immunoSEQ multiplex PCR; TCRdb keeps in-frame clones, though not all of them. The sample lists roughly 180,000 clones; 78% were seen once. The chain links TRBV10-2 to TRBJ1-4; D perhaps matches TRBD1 (5 bases). The clonotype was recovered from a young woman in good health and CMV-seropositive. Specimen: PBMCs. The CDR3 spells CASRGGTTNEKLFF. The CDR3 DNA reads TGCGCCAGCAGGGGGGGAACAACTAATGAAAAACTGTTTTTT.